This T cell receptor (beta chain) was documented in a study of tumor and adjacent non-tumor tissue in lung cancer. Study information: There were about twelve adenocarcinoma, a couple of squamous cell carcinoma and 1 small cell lung cancer cases. The patients, some ten men and 4 or 5 women, were roughly 30 to 80 with stage I to III disease.

This sample's RNA came from whole unsorted tissue. More than 3 cm separated this lung sample from the edge of the tumor. Chemotherapy-naive patients with new lung cancer underwent thoracic surgery in China, August–November 2014. The CDR3 loop spans 14 amino acids. Per the germline V gene, CDR1 is MDHEN and CDR2 is SYDVKM. V lost 5 bases, J lost 3 bases, and 12 bases lay in between. On this clonotype itself: Antigen: not known.

Study outcomes and limitations: Patients with more diverse tumor TCRs had worse survival.

A modified ARM-PCR protocol with three rounds of nested PCR amplified TCRbeta. MiXCR, run by TCRdb on the multiplex PCR reads, gives a single entry per CDR3 protein. The sample yields tens of thousands of distinct CDR3 sequences, around 59% seen once. The chain couples TRBV28 to TRBJ2-3; a possible D gene is TRBD2 (6 bases). Sequenced material: distant non-tumor lung tissue. The sequence was obtained from a woman in her 70s with non-small cell lung cancer. The CDR3 DNA is TGTGCCAGCAGTCTGGTGACTAGAACAGATACGCAGTATTTT. Protein product: CASSLVTRTDTQYF.